This T cell receptor (beta chain) was sequenced in a study of cytomegalovirus exposure and HLA in healthy donors. Study-level points and caveats: Earlier results showed most TCR beta V segments being productive about 87% or about 30% of the time.

Turning to this clone: The antigen is not known.

A multiplex PCR was run with 60 Vbeta primers and 13 Jbeta primers. Libraries were prepared by immunoSEQ multiplex PCR; TCRdb keeps only in-frame clonotypes and omits some of them. The sample yields about 140,000 clones, 61% seen once. The sequence was obtained from a male donor in good health and CMV-seronegative. The sample consisted of PBMCs.

DNA for the CDR3: TGTGCCAGCAGTGCATCGACAGGGCAAGAGACCCAGTACTTC. Amino acids: CASSASTGQETQYF. The V gene is TRBV6-1, the J gene TRBJ2-5; 7 nucleotides line up with TRBD1. This CDR3 comprises 14 residues. The V and J ends lost 4 bases and 2 bases, in that order; junction bases with no gene match: 4. The germline V gene has CDR1 MNHNS and CDR2 SASEGT.